Listed below are T cell receptor beta chains from one sample, sequenced in a study of CD8 T cells in Susac syndrome. Each CDR3 protein is one row after TCRdb ran MiXCR on the immunoSEQ multiplex PCR reads. This table has 250,000 or so distinct CDR3 sequences, around 93% appearing once. The sequencing sample was made of CD4+ T cells from PBMCs. The receptor source for this set is a human donor with multiple sclerosis. Each CDR3 is given with its conserved first and last residue. Each record gives: CDR3 DNA, CDR3 protein, D gene, clone size, J gene, V gene. A D gene is named only where the DNA matches it firmly. For some rows the clone size is stated as once, few or many, or as a class when expanded; others skip it.

cdr3_nt: TGTGCCTGGAGGAAGGGGGACCCTCGCGGGGCTAATGAAAAACTGTTTTTT
cdr3_aa: CAWRKGDPRGANEKLFF
d_call: -
clone_size: once
j_call: TRBJ1-4
v_call: TRBV30

cdr3_nt: TGTGCCAGCAGCCCCAGACAGGGGGCATACAATGAGCAGTTCTTC
cdr3_aa: CASSPRQGAYNEQFF
d_call: TRBD1
clone_size: -
j_call: TRBJ2-1
v_call: TRBV5-4

cdr3_nt: TGCGCCAGCAGCCCAGCTAGAGCGGGGGGTTACCAAGAGACCCAGTACTTC
cdr3_aa: CASSPARAGGYQETQYF
d_call: TRBD2
clone_size: -
j_call: TRBJ2-5
v_call: TRBV4-1

cdr3_nt: TGCAGTGCTAGCGAGCCTAGCGGGATTGCGCAGTTCTTC
cdr3_aa: CSASEPSGIAQFF
d_call: TRBD2
clone_size: -
j_call: TRBJ2-1
v_call: TRBV20-1

cdr3_nt: TGTGCCAGCAGCCGGGGACAGGGATTCACCGGGGAGCTGTTTTTT
cdr3_aa: CASSRGQGFTGELFF
d_call: TRBD1
clone_size: -
j_call: TRBJ2-2
v_call: TRBV7-9

cdr3_nt: TGTGCCAGCAGTGAGGAGTCCAGGTCGATCTATGGCTACACCTTC
cdr3_aa: CASSEESRSIYGYTF
d_call: -
clone_size: -
j_call: TRBJ1-2
v_call: TRBV6-1

cdr3_nt: TGCAGTGCTACGGGGGGCCTCGGCACAGATACGCAGTATTTT
cdr3_aa: CSATGGLGTDTQYF
d_call: -
clone_size: -
j_call: TRBJ2-3
v_call: TRBV20-1

cdr3_nt: TGTGCCAGCAGCGTACAGGCTGCAGGAAACACCATATATTTT
cdr3_aa: CASSVQAAGNTIYF
d_call: -
clone_size: once
j_call: TRBJ1-3
v_call: TRBV9

cdr3_nt: TGTGCCAGCAGCTTGGGGCTGGGCGGGGGAACTGAGCAGTTCTTC
cdr3_aa: CASSLGLGGGTEQFF
d_call: TRBD2
clone_size: -
j_call: TRBJ2-1
v_call: TRBV5-4

cdr3_nt: TGTGCCAGCAGCCCCGCACAGTGGACAGGGTTGAGCGGGGAGCTGTTTTTT
cdr3_aa: CASSPAQWTGLSGELFF
d_call: TRBD1
clone_size: -
j_call: TRBJ2-2
v_call: TRBV7-9